The 30 T cell receptor beta chains listed next were all sequenced from one sample in a study of blood T cell repertoires in COVID-19 (dated by TCRdb to about 2020). The library was obtained by the immunoSEQ multiplex PCR assay. TCRdb provides this immuneACCESS table in a form limited to in-frame rearrangements. Some clones are lacking; in checked studies, under half of them reflect an unresolved V gene, and why the rest are absent is not known. The sample table lists approximately 220,000 clones, around 80% of them with a count of one. The ten most abundant clones make up around 25% of the sample. The sample taken for sequencing was peripheral blood. These receptors came from a middle-aged man with acute or convalescent COVID-19.

The chain uses TRBV5-1 and TRBJ1-3, with unresolved D. Trimming took off 0 bases at V and 3 bases at J, with 13 bases between the two ends. The germline CDR1 and CDR2 sequences are SGHRS and YFSETQ. This CDR3 region has 16 residues. The CDR3 loop is CASSLASVFGGNTIYF. CDR3 nucleotides: TGCGCCAGCAGCTTGGCGTCTGTGTTCGGTGGAAACACCATATATTTT.

The chain recombines TRBV5-1 with TRBJ1-4; TRBD1 might be the D (5 bases). The CDR3 covers 14 residues. CDR1 is SGHRS and CDR2 is YFSETQ in the germline V gene. The ends were cut back, 2 bases at V and 3 bases at J, with 8 bases in the middle. In nucleotides, the CDR3 is TGCGCCAGCAGCTTTGACAGTCCTAATGAAAAACTGTTTTTT. It specifies CASSFDSPNEKLFF.

The CDR3 loop reads CASSLSGASGGETQYF. The CDR3 DNA sequence: TGTGCCAGCAGCCTGAGCGGTGCGTCAGGGGGAGAGACCCAGTACTTC. This chain links TRBV11-3 with TRBJ2-5, with TRBD1 matching over 7 bases. Germline V CDR1 and CDR2: SGHNT, YENEEA. With V trimmed by 5 bases and J by 4 bases, 13 bases remained unmatched. CDR3 length equals 16 residues.

The chain uses TRBV7-9 and TRBJ1-1; a weak D match, TRBD1 (6 bases). The CDR3 extends over 14 amino acids. The V gene lost 6 bases and the J gene lost 5 bases, with 16 bases spanning the gap. The germline V gene encodes CDR1 SEHNR and CDR2 FQNEAQ (reference sequence). The CDR3 nucleotides are TGTGCCAGCAGGCAGGGGTCCCTGAGAACTGAAGCTTTCTTT. This codes for CASRQGSLRTEAFF.

The chain is built from TRBV6-4 and TRBJ2-7, with 8 bases that match TRBD2. Germline CDR1 reads MRHNA; CDR2 reads SNTAGT. The CDR3 length is 12 residues. Germline trimming cut 7 bases from V and 3 bases from J; bases unmatched to any gene: 2. CDR3: CASTGRDYEQYF. As DNA, the CDR3 is TGTGCCAGCACCGGGAGGGACTACGAGCAGTACTTC.

This chain joins TRBV7-3 and TRBJ2-1; D is perhaps TRBD1 (6 bases). The ends were cut back, 2 bases at V and 2 bases at J, with 13 bases in the middle. Germline CDR1 is SGHTA and CDR2 is FQGTGA. The CDR3 totals 16 residues. The CDR3 sequence is CASSLGTGIPYNEQFF. DNA of the CDR3: TGTGCCAGCAGCTTAGGAACAGGGATCCCCTACAATGAGCAGTTCTTC.

V usage is TRBV5-6 and J usage is TRBJ2-7; 8 bases map to TRBD1. Germline V CDR1 and CDR2: SGHDT, YYEEEE. The junction had 7 bases not matched to a gene; V was cut back by 5 bases and J by 3 bases. The CDR3 consists of 14 residues. Here the CDR3 DNA reads TGTGCCAGCAGGGTGCAGGGGGCCTACTACGAGCAGTACTTC. The encoded protein is CASRVQGAYYEQYF.

This clone was detected only once. The gene calls are TRBV5-1 and TRBJ2-7; 10 positions agree with TRBD2. CDR1 and CDR2 (germline): SGHRS, YFSETQ. Unmatched junction bases numbered 15, after V lost 4 bases and J lost 2 bases. The CDR3 is 18 residues long. CDR3 nucleotides: TGCGCCAGCAGCGGTTCAGCGGGAGGGCCGTCTACGCCCTACGAGCAGTACTTC. Its protein is CASSGSAGGPSTPYEQYF.

This sequence joins TRBV6-6 and TRBJ1-6, with a possible D match to TRBD1 (6 bases). Germline V gives CDR1 MNHNY, CDR2 SVGAGI (reference sequence). V was pared by 0 bases and J by 7 bases, with 7 bases between. This CDR3 is built from 14 residues. The chain's CDR3 is CASSYSGANSPLHF. Here the CDR3 DNA reads TGTGCCAGCAGTTACTCGGGGGCGAATTCACCCCTCCACTTT.

V is TRBV5-4 and J is TRBJ2-3, with D possibly being TRBD2 (5 bases). This CDR3 contains 13 residues. Looked up from germline, CDR1 is SGHNT and CDR2 is YYREEE (reference sequence). V was clipped by 0 bases and J by 6 bases, with 8 bases between them. DNA for the CDR3: TGTGCCAGCAGCTTGGGTAGCGCGGATACGCAGTATTTT. This sequence encodes CASSLGSADTQYF.

J is TRBJ1-1 and V is TRBV5-5; no firm D call. There are 14 residues in the CDR3. Between the trimmed V and J ends, which lost 5 bases and 5 bases, there was a span of 16 bases. Germline V gene sequence: CDR1 SGHKS, CDR2 YYEKEE (reference sequence). The CDR3 is CASRPAPSGTEAFF. In DNA, the CDR3 is TGTGCCAGCAGACCCGCGCCTAGTGGGACTGAAGCTTTCTTT.

J is TRBJ2-7 and V is TRBV3-1 (or the pseudogene TRBV3-2); D gene unclear. CDR3 size: 14 residues. Germline V gene sequence: CDR1 LGHDT, CDR2 YNNKEL (reference sequence). The V gene lost 2 bases and the J gene lost 2 bases, with 10 bases spanning the gap. Here the CDR3 DNA reads TGTGCCAGCAGCCAACTCGCCCAGGCCTACGAGCAGTACTTC. This encodes CASSQLAQAYEQYF.

The chain has TRBV6-6 and TRBJ2-5, with 7 bases matching TRBD1. Losses at the gene ends were 5 bases for V and 2 bases for J; bases not matched to a gene: 14. Germline CDR1 and CDR2: MNHNY and SVGAGI (reference sequence). This CDR3 is built from 17 residues. The CDR3 DNA sequence: TGTGCCAGCAGTCTCAAACCGACAGGGAGAGAACAAGAGACCCAGTACTTC. This sequence encodes CASSLKPTGREQETQYF.

The chain links TRBV15 to TRBJ1-2; D perhaps matches TRBD1 (6 bases). Germline V gene data show CDR1 as LNHNV and CDR2 as YYDKDF (reference sequence). V shed 4 bases and J shed 2 bases, with 17 bases lying between them. This CDR3 has 16 residues. This CDR3 reads CATSTDRAGVNYGYTF. The CDR3 DNA is TGTGCCACCAGCACCGACCGGGCAGGGGTGAACTATGGCTACACCTTC.

The gene calls are TRBV13 and TRBJ2-3; the match to TRBD2 covers 13 bases. The J segment lost 2 bases and the V segment lost 4 bases, leaving 6 bases of the junction unmatched. This CDR3 has 17 residues. CDR1 PRHDT and CDR2 FYEKMQ come from the germline V gene (reference sequence). CDR3 nucleotides: TGTGCCAGCAGCTCCTGGACTAGCGGGGGATTCACAGATACGCAGTATTTT. It yields the protein CASSSWTSGGFTDTQYF.

The V and J genes are TRBV7-2 and TRBJ1-2; D call uncertain. Germline V gives CDR1 SGHTA, CDR2 FQGNSA. The CDR3 spans 12 residues. Trimming removed 5 bases at V and 8 bases at J, with 12 bases between. The CDR3 DNA reads TGTGCCAGCAGCCCCTACCTCGGGGGCTACACCTTC. Its protein product is CASSPYLGGYTF.

The chain couples TRBV15 to TRBJ2-7, with 14 bases aligning to TRBD2. CDR1 and CDR2 (germline): LNHNV, YYDKDF (reference sequence). The CDR3 has 19 residues. After removal of 1 base from V and 4 bases from J, the junction contained 12 bases not matched to a gene. For the CDR3, the DNA is TGTGCCACCAGCAGAGCTCGACCGGGACTAGCGGGAGTAGGATACGAGCAGTACTTC. Encoded protein: CATSRARPGLAGVGYEQYF.

This chain uses TRBV5-1 with TRBJ2-2; TRBD1 might be the D (6 bases). The ends were cut back, 5 bases at V and 4 bases at J, with 15 bases in the middle. This CDR3 has 15 amino acids. The germline V gene encodes CDR1 SGHRS and CDR2 YFSETQ. The CDR3 nucleotides read TGCGCCAGCAGGGAAGGGGGAGAGGGCACCGGGGAGCTGTTTTTT. It translates to CASREGGEGTGELFF. The full variable domain, completed using reference TRBV5-1 and TRBJ2-2, is KAGVTQTPRYLIKTRGQQVTLSCSPISGHRSVSWYQQTPGQGLQFLFEYFSETQRNKGNFPGRFSGRQFSNSRSEMNVSTLELGDSALYLCASREGGEGTGELFFGEGSRLTVL.

This CDR3 is CAISPGTGAGSYEQYF. The CDR3 DNA follows: TGTGCCATCAGTCCCGGGACAGGGGCCGGGTCCTACGAGCAGTACTTC. The chain carries TRBV10-3 and TRBJ2-7, with 10 bases lining up with TRBD1. Germline CDR1 reads ENHRY; CDR2 reads SYGVKD. The CDR3 is made up of 16 amino acids. Germline trimming cut 5 bases from V and 1 base from J; bases unmatched to any gene: 8.

This clone appeared once. The chain is built from TRBV7-2 and TRBJ1-5; D is unresolved. The germline V gene encodes CDR1 SGHTA and CDR2 FQGNSA. V was trimmed by 0 bases and J by 7 bases, leaving 16 bases between them. The CDR3 totals 16 residues. The CDR3 protein is CASSLAPGSLGQPQHF. As DNA, the CDR3 is TGTGCCAGCAGCTTAGCGCCGGGGAGCTTGGGACAGCCCCAGCATTTT.

The V gene is TRBV7-8, the J gene TRBJ2-2; 7 nucleotides line up with TRBD2. Looked up from germline, CDR1 is SGHVS and CDR2 is FQNEAQ. This CDR3 has 15 amino acids. V gave up 7 bases and J gave up 5 bases; unmatched junction bases: 10. The CDR3 sequence: CASNRGEGGTGELFF. The CDR3 region has the DNA TGTGCCAGCAACCGGGGGGAGGGAGGAACCGGGGAGCTGTTTTTT.

The chain recombines TRBV7-8 with TRBJ2-3; no definite D call. Germline CDR1 reads SGHVS; CDR2 reads FQNEAQ. Deletions cut 2 bases from V and 6 bases from J, with 9 bases between. The CDR3 totals 13 residues. CDR3 sequence reads: CASSLFGPDTQYF. CDR3 in DNA: TGTGCCAGCAGCTTATTCGGTCCTGATACGCAGTATTTT. The full variable domain, with the rest looked up from reference TRBV7-8 and TRBJ2-3, is GAGVSQSPRYKVAKRGQDVALRCDPISGHVSLFWYQQALGQGPEFLTYFQNEAQLDKSGLPSDRFFAERPEGSVSTLKIQRTQQEDSAVYLCASSLFGPDTQYFGPGTRLTVL.

V and J are TRBV6-5 and TRBJ1-1; TRBD1 aligns across 7 bases. Germline-derived CDR1 and CDR2 are MNHEY and SVGAGI. Trimming cost V 5 bases and J 5 bases; bases outside gene matches: 8. This CDR3 has 14 residues. Here the CDR3 reads CASSPDRDVTEAFF. The CDR3 nucleotides are TGTGCCAGCAGTCCTGACAGGGACGTGACTGAAGCTTTCTTT.

This clone turned up a few times. This chain joins TRBV3-1 (or the pseudogene TRBV3-2) and TRBJ2-7; 12 positions agree with TRBD2. CDR3 length: 16 residues. Per germline, CDR1 LGHDT and CDR2 YNNKEL (reference sequence). V lost 0 bases and J lost 5; bases outside the gene matches: 5. CDR3: CASSQETSGSIDEQYF. Written as DNA, the CDR3 is TGTGCCAGCAGCCAAGAGACTAGCGGGAGTATCGACGAGCAGTACTTC.

This clone was recorded only once. The chain carries TRBV19 and TRBJ2-1; 8 positions agree with TRBD2. In germline, CDR1 is LNHDA, CDR2 SQIVND (reference sequence). V shed 3 bases, J shed 5 bases, and the junction held 15 bases outside the gene matches. CDR3 length equals 18 residues. The CDR3 sequence: CASSIRRTSQLTDNEQFF. DNA for the CDR3: TGTGCCAGTAGTATCCGACGGACTAGCCAACTCACAGACAATGAGCAGTTCTTC.

This chain uses TRBV6-5 with TRBJ2-1, with TRBD2 matching 10 bases. J lost 6 bases, V lost 6 bases, and 5 bases had no gene match. CDR1 MNHEY and CDR2 SVGAGI come from the germline V gene. The CDR3 has 14 residues. The CDR3 is CASSEGLAFNEQFF. The DNA of the CDR3 is TGTGCCAGCAGCGAGGGACTAGCGTTCAATGAGCAGTTCTTC.

This clone was seen only once. V usage is TRBV6-5 and J usage is TRBJ2-3; D call uncertain. The ends were cut back, 5 bases at V and 0 bases at J, with 6 bases in the middle. The germline CDR1 and CDR2 sequences are MNHEY and SVGAGI. This CDR3 is 13 amino acids long. The CDR3 sequence is CASSLPSTDTQYF. CDR3 DNA: TGTGCCAGCAGTCTTCCTAGCACAGATACGCAGTATTTT.

The chain has TRBV18 and TRBJ1-3; unclear D gene. In germline, CDR1 is KGHSH, CDR2 LQKENI. The V end was cut by 3 bases, the J end by 3 bases, with 12 bases between. This CDR3 is built from 15 residues. The CDR3 loop reads CASSPRTGIGNTIYF. CDR3 bases: TGTGCCAGCTCACCCCGGACTGGTATTGGAAACACCATATATTTT.

The CDR3, as DNA: TGTGCCAGCAGCCTCGGGGGAGGGGGTCTCACCGGGGAGCTGTTTTTT. Amino acids: CASSLGGGGLTGELFF. The chain has TRBV9 and TRBJ2-2, with D perhaps TRBD2 (7 bases). V lost 4 bases and J 4 bases, leaving 17 bases between the germline ends. Germline CDR1 and CDR2: SGDLS and YYNGEE. The CDR3 consists of 16 residues. The full variable domain, its missing parts supplied by reference TRBV9 and TRBJ2-2, is DSGVTQTPKHLITATGQRVTLRCSPRSGDLSVYWYQQSLDQGLQFLIQYYNGEERAKGNILERFSAQQFPDLHSELNLSSLELGDSALYFCASSLGGGGLTGELFFGEGSRLTVL.

The V and J genes are TRBV19 and TRBJ1-1, with 7 bases identical to TRBD1. V was clipped by 10 bases and J by 0 bases; unmatched bases: 11. Germline CDR1 LNHDA, CDR2 SQIVND (reference sequence). The CDR3 has 15 residues. For the CDR3, the DNA is TGTGCCACCCAGATGGCAGGGGGTTTGAACACTGAAGCTTTCTTT. Protein sequence: CATQMAGGLNTEAFF.